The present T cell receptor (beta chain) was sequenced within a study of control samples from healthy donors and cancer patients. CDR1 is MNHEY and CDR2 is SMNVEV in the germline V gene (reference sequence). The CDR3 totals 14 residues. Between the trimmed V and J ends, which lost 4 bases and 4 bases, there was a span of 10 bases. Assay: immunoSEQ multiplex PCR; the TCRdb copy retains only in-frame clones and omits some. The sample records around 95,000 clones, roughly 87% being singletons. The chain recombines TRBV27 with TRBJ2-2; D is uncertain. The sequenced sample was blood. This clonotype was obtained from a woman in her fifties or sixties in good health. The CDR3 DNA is TGTGCCAGCAGTTCGGATGCGGTCACCGGGGAGCTGTTTTTT. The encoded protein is CASSSDAVTGELFF.